These 7 T cell receptor beta chains were sequenced from one sample in a study of cytomegalovirus exposure and HLA in healthy donors listed by TCRdb under 2017. Library prep was done by the immunoSEQ multiplex PCR assay. TCRdb took over this immuneACCESS table, retaining in-frame rearrangements with V and J assigned. Such tables are incomplete; in checked studies, under half of the missing clones stem from an unresolved V gene, and the remainder is unexplained. This sample lists 150,000 to 200,000 clones; 85% to 90% were detected once. Roughly 4.2% of the sample rests with the top ten. The sequencing sample was made of PBMCs. The receptors come from a man aged 18 to 29 in good health and CMV-seropositive.

This clone was counted once. V usage is TRBV12-5 and J usage is TRBJ2-3; a possible D gene is TRBD1 (6 bases). The CDR3 is 15 amino acids. Germline loops: CDR1 LGHNT, CDR2 FRNRAP. V lost 6 bases and J lost 0, with 13 bases in between. CDR3 sequence: CASGQTGFSTDTQYF. CDR3 DNA: TGTGCTAGTGGCCAAACAGGGTTCAGCACAGATACGCAGTATTTT.

This chain joins TRBV6-1 and TRBJ1-4; TRBD1 agrees at 9 bases. V lost 4 bases to trimming and J lost 8 bases; unmatched junction nucleotides: 8. The CDR3 is 15 residues long. Germline assignment: CDR1 MNHNS and CDR2 SASEGT. DNA of the CDR3: TGTGCCAGCAGTGTCGGACAGGGGTGGAAAGAAAAACTGTTTTTT. Translated: CASSVGQGWKEKLFF.

The chain couples TRBV11-2 to TRBJ2-1; perhaps TRBD2 as D (7 bases). The ends were cut back, 1 base at V and 12 bases at J, with 13 bases in the middle. Germline CDR1 SGHAT, CDR2 FQNNGV. The CDR3 spans 13 residues. CDR3 bases: TGTGCCAGCAGCTTAGGGGGGGGGCTAGCGCAGTTCTTC. Amino acid sequence: CASSLGGGLAQFF.

The chain combines TRBV28 with TRBJ2-3; a possible D gene is TRBD1 (6 bases). Germline values: CDR1 MDHEN, CDR2 SYDVKM. Trimming shortened V by 3 bases and J by 4 bases, and 20 bases separated the two germline ends. The CDR3 totals 17 residues. CDR3 region: CASSFGVLDRSADTQYF. Written as DNA, the CDR3 is TGTGCCAGCAGTTTTGGTGTATTGGACAGATCCGCAGATACGCAGTATTTT.

The chain has TRBV5-6 and TRBJ2-7; possible D gene TRBD1, 5 bases. Between the trimmed V and J ends, which lost 1 base and 6 bases, there was a span of 8 bases. CDR3 size: 12 residues. Germline V gives CDR1 SGHDT, CDR2 YYEEEE. CDR3 nucleotides: TGTGCCAGCAGCTTGATAGGGGTCGAGCAGTACTTC. Translated: CASSLIGVEQYF.

This chain joins TRBV29-1 and TRBJ2-1, with 7 bases identical to TRBD1. Germline V gene sequence: CDR1 SQVTM, CDR2 ANQGSEA. With V trimmed by 6 bases and J by 9 bases, 8 bases remained unmatched. This CDR3 spans 12 amino acids. The CDR3 nucleotides read TGCAGCGTAAACAGGGGAGCGGTTGAGCAGTTCTTC. Translated: CSVNRGAVEQFF.

The CDR3 coding sequence is TGTGCCAGCAGCCCAATTCGGGGTTACAATGAGCAGTTCTTC. This translates into CASSPIRGYNEQFF. V gene TRBV7-2 combines with J gene TRBJ2-1; TRBD2 might be the D (5 bases). V was clipped by 5 bases and J by 4 bases, with 12 bases between them. Looked up from germline, CDR1 is SGHTA and CDR2 is FQGNSA. This CDR3 has 14 residues.